Listed below are T cell receptor beta chains from one sample, sequenced in a study of T cell responses to AZD1222 COVID-19 vaccine. Profiled with immunoSEQ multiplex PCR; TCRdb holds only in-frame clones, not every one. The profile covers fewer than 120,000 clones, with 81% appearing a single time and roughly 5% taken by the ten largest. Specimen: peripheral blood, collected on day 0 of AZD1222 vaccination. These TCRs come from an adult in good health. The CDR3 runs from the conserved cysteine through the conserved F or W.

j_call: TRBJ2-3; v_call: TRBV7-3; cdr3_aa: CASGTSGEDTQYF
j_call: TRBJ1-5; v_call: TRBV6-2/TRBV6-3; cdr3_aa: CASSYDRANQPQHF
j_call: TRBJ2-5; v_call: TRBV9; cdr3_aa: CASSYRGGQGFQETQYF
j_call: TRBJ1-1; v_call: TRBV3-1/TRBV3-2; cdr3_aa: CASSQADRGLTEAFF
j_call: TRBJ1-4; v_call: TRBV19; cdr3_aa: CASRDRGGNEKLFF
j_call: TRBJ2-7; v_call: TRBV7-9; cdr3_aa: CASSDGTENSYEQYF
j_call: TRBJ2-7; v_call: TRBV2; cdr3_aa: CASSNQRGAYEQYF
j_call: TRBJ2-3; v_call: TRBV10-3; cdr3_aa: CAISSGGGDTQYF
j_call: TRBJ1-2; v_call: TRBV16; cdr3_aa: CASSQSLTGLTNYGYTF
j_call: TRBJ2-7; v_call: TRBV21-1; cdr3_aa: CASSKDWRGVPSYEQYF
j_call: TRBJ2-3; v_call: TRBV3-1/TRBV3-2; cdr3_aa: CASSQDGAGVATDTQYF
j_call: TRBJ1-2; v_call: TRBV5-1; cdr3_aa: CASSLGDGDYGYTF
j_call: TRBJ1-4; v_call: TRBV28; cdr3_aa: CASCLRGVNEKLFF
j_call: TRBJ2-4; v_call: TRBV15; cdr3_aa: CATSRVGASKNIQYF
j_call: TRBJ1-2; v_call: TRBV30; cdr3_aa: CAWIPDRVSYGYTF
j_call: TRBJ2-7; v_call: TRBV5-1; cdr3_aa: CASSLGGQAHRISYEQYF
j_call: TRBJ2-7; v_call: TRBV12-3/TRBV12-4; cdr3_aa: CASSQGQPYEQYF
j_call: TRBJ1-1; v_call: TRBV19; cdr3_aa: CASSDRGLYTEAFF
j_call: TRBJ2-3; v_call: TRBV10-1; cdr3_aa: CASRNKRGGPDTQYF
j_call: TRBJ2-5; v_call: TRBV7-3; cdr3_aa: CASSSDATGTQYF
j_call: TRBJ1-4; v_call: TRBV28; cdr3_aa: CASSHTTLWEKLFF
j_call: TRBJ1-3; v_call: TRBV9; cdr3_aa: CASSVGAAGDTIYF
j_call: TRBJ2-7; v_call: TRBV4-3; cdr3_aa: CASSQDRRYEQYF
j_call: TRBJ1-5; v_call: TRBV11-2; cdr3_aa: CASSLVLWGPQHF
j_call: TRBJ2-1; v_call: TRBV7-8; cdr3_aa: CASSLLSVANEQFF
j_call: TRBJ2-7; v_call: TRBV4-2; cdr3_aa: CASSRQGTYEQYF
j_call: TRBJ1-1; v_call: TRBV28; cdr3_aa: CASSLAAKAAFF
j_call: TRBJ1-2; v_call: TRBV29-1; cdr3_aa: CSVVTAYGYTF
j_call: TRBJ1-2; v_call: TRBV5-4; cdr3_aa: CASTHRRAGEPYGYTF
j_call: TRBJ1-1; v_call: TRBV27; cdr3_aa: CASSPRLGGLNTEAFF
j_call: TRBJ2-3; v_call: TRBV7-9; cdr3_aa: CASSKTSGRAVDTQYF
j_call: TRBJ1-6; v_call: TRBV6-5; cdr3_aa: CASRTGRMRSPLHF
j_call: TRBJ2-7; v_call: TRBV28; cdr3_aa: CASSFSKYEQYF
j_call: TRBJ2-3; v_call: TRBV7-9; cdr3_aa: CASSSPADTQYF
j_call: TRBJ2-5; v_call: TRBV29-1; cdr3_aa: CSVEDWTQYF
j_call: TRBJ2-2; v_call: TRBV3-1/TRBV3-2; cdr3_aa: CASSQGLAGGRSTGELFF
j_call: TRBJ2-3; v_call: TRBV10-3; cdr3_aa: CAISIGAAGGDTQYF
j_call: TRBJ1-5; v_call: TRBV19; cdr3_aa: CASRRQGRNQPQHF
j_call: TRBJ1-1; v_call: TRBV5-1; cdr3_aa: CASSVAGMNTEAFF
j_call: TRBJ2-7; v_call: TRBV4-1; cdr3_aa: CASSQDGAGPPYEQYF
j_call: TRBJ2-7; v_call: TRBV5-1; cdr3_aa: CASSLVGYEQYF
j_call: TRBJ1-1; v_call: TRBV11-3; cdr3_aa: CASSLERRSEAFF
j_call: TRBJ1-6; v_call: TRBV5-1; cdr3_aa: CASSLGSGAGNSPLHF
j_call: TRBJ1-4; v_call: TRBV29-1; cdr3_aa: CSVEVDSGRTNEKLFF
j_call: TRBJ1-6; v_call: TRBV5-1; cdr3_aa: CASCSGQVNSPLHF
j_call: TRBJ1-3; v_call: TRBV6-5; cdr3_aa: CASSRDPSGNTIYF